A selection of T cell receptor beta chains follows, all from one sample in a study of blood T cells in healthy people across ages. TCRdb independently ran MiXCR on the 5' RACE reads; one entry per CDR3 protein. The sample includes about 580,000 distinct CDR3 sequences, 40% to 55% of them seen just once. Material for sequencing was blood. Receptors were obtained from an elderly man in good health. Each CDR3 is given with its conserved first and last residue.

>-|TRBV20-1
CSASRPGETQYF
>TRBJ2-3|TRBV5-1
CASSPGPAGDTQYF
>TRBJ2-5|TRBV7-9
CASSLVGLRAQETQYF
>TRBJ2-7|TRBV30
CAWSGTGSYEQYF
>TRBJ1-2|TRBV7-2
CASSPVISRGGYTF
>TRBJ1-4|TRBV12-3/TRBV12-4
CASSTRTGINENLFF
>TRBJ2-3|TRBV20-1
CSARDGGGVTSTDTQYF
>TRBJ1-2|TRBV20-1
CSAREPDRLTYGYTF
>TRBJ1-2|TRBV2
CASSSMGATVPSGYTF
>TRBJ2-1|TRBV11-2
CASSLAGTGPGLSEFF
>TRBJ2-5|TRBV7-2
CASSLDRGSGTQYF
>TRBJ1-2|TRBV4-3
CASSQEPGQASYGYTF
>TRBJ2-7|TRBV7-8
CASSKDRDAYEQYF
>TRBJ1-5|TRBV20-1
CSARDPGVGAYSNQPQHF
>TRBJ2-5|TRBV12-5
CASGSLLGTSRSSETQYF
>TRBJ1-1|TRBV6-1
CASSELGRYTEAFF
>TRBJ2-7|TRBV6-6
CASSYSIQPLYEQYF
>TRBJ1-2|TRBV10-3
CAISVGTGYGYTF
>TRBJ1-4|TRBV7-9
CACSSTGQATNEKLFF
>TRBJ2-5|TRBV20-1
CSAPTGVQETQYF
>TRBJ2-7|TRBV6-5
CASSYARGRYEQYF
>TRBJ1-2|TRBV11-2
CASSLGQGMRGYTF
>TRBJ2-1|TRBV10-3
CAISDGGRDEQFF